Shown below are 27 T cell receptor beta chains from a single sample sequenced in a study of T-cell reconstitution after alpha-beta-depleted transplantation in children. TCRbeta library construction was performed incorporating unique molecular identifiers. TCRdb called the PCR reads again in MiXCR, with one record for every CDR3 protein. The sample carries a few hundred thousand distinct CDR3 sequences, 10% to 15% recorded once. Sequences were derived from PBMCs, mostly from graft donor cells, sampled 360 days after TCRalphabeta/CD19-depleted stem cell transplant. These receptors were taken from a male patient between 10 and 17 years old who had a stem cell transplant for acute myeloid leukemia, so the T cells may come from the graft donor.

J is TRBJ2-2 and V is TRBV4-3; D may be TRBD1 (5 bases). The CDR3 loop spans 16 amino acids. The germline V gene encodes CDR1 LGHNA and CDR2 YSLEER. Trimming pared 0 bases from V and 8 bases from J, leaving 16 bases between. CDR3 sequence reads: CASSQERTRNPGELFF. CDR3 sequence (DNA): TGCGCCAGCAGCCAAGAAAGGACAAGGAACCCTGGGGAGCTGTTTTTT.

At least ten counts were recorded for this clonotype. This rearrangement joins TRBV5-1 to TRBJ2-1; 14 nucleotides line up with TRBD2. Germline CDR1 and CDR2: SGHRS and YFSETQ. The CDR3 totals 19 residues. V shed 1 base, J shed 3 bases, and the junction held 9 bases outside the gene matches. Here the CDR3 DNA reads TGCGCCAGCAGCTTGATGACTAGCGGGAGGGCCGCCCACTACAATGAGCAGTTCTTC. It translates to CASSLMTSGRAAHYNEQFF.

CDR3: CASSPGSPGALGNTIYF. CDR3 coding DNA: TGTGCCAGCTCACCAGGTTCTCCCGGAGCCCTTGGAAACACCATATATTTT. The genes are TRBV18 and TRBJ1-3; no definite D call. This CDR3 contains 17 residues. CDR1 and CDR2 (germline): KGHSH, LQKENI. Trimming shortened V by 2 bases and J by 3 bases, and 17 bases separated the two germline ends.

This clonotype was seen only a few times. V usage is TRBV27 and J usage is TRBJ2-6, with D uncertain. From germline, CDR1 is MNHEY and CDR2 SMNVEV (reference sequence). The V and J ends lost 3 bases and 7 bases respectively, with 16 bases between them. The CDR3 runs to 16 residues. CDR3: CASSLVWPNLANVLTF. DNA of the CDR3: TGTGCCAGCAGTTTGGTATGGCCTAATTTAGCCAACGTCCTGACTTTC.

This clonotype occurred many times. The rearrangement links TRBV7-3 to TRBJ2-2; the match to TRBD1 covers 7 bases. The germline V gene has CDR1 SGHTA and CDR2 FQGTGA. The CDR3 totals 15 residues. J gave up 6 bases and V 6 bases, and 10 bases lay outside the gene matches. CDR3 in amino acids: CASSYLTGFAGELFF. The CDR3 nucleotides are TGTGCCAGCAGTTACTTGACAGGGTTTGCCGGGGAGCTGTTTTTT.

V usage is TRBV20-1 and J usage is TRBJ2-7, with D maybe TRBD2 (6 bases). In germline, CDR1 is DFQATT, CDR2 SNEGSKA (reference sequence). The CDR3 runs to 15 residues. Trimming left V 5 bases short and J 5 bases short, with 22 bases between. CDR3 nucleotide sequence: TGCAGTGCTGGCCCGGGAGTCATTTCTGTCCACGAGCAGTACTTC. Protein sequence: CSAGPGVISVHEQYF.

In DNA form, the CDR3 reads TGTGCCAGCAGCCCCCTGGTGGAATACGGGACAGAGGGGGAGCAGTACTTC. Encoded protein: CASSPLVEYGTEGEQYF. The rearrangement joins TRBV7-9 to TRBJ2-7; 7 positions match TRBD1. This CDR3 is built from 17 residues. CDR1 and CDR2 (germline): SEHNR, FQNEAQ (reference sequence). The V gene end was trimmed by 5 bases and the J gene end by 7 bases; junction bases not matched to a gene: 20.

This clonotype was seen a few times. The chain recombines TRBV20-1 with TRBJ2-7; 11 positions match TRBD1. The length of the CDR3 is 14 residues. CDR1 is DFQATT, CDR2 SNEGSKA, per germline (reference sequence). The V gene end was trimmed by 5 bases and the J gene end by 4 bases; junction bases not matched to a gene: 7. The DNA of the CDR3 is TGCAGTGCTGATCGGGACAGGGGGTTATACGAGCAGTACTTC. Its translation: CSADRDRGLYEQYF.

The table lists this clonotype with many counts. The J gene is TRBJ2-1, the V gene TRBV20-1, with 10 bases aligning to TRBD2. V trimming: 0 bases; J trimming: 4 bases; junction bases outside the gene matches: 12. This CDR3 contains 18 residues. Looked up from germline, CDR1 is DFQATT and CDR2 is SNEGSKA (reference sequence). CDR3 nucleotides: TGCAGTGCTAGAGACCGACATAGCGGGAGGTGGTTTTACAATGAGCAGTTCTTC. This encodes CSARDRHSGRWFYNEQFF.

This clonotype was seen only a few times. The rearrangement uses TRBV6-1 and TRBJ2-1; 10 bases match TRBD2. V lost 8 bases and J lost 8; bases outside the gene matches: 6. CDR1 MNHNS and CDR2 SASEGT come from the germline V gene. CDR3 length: 13 amino acids. As DNA, the CDR3 is TGTGCCAGCCGAGCGGGAGGGTCCCATGAGCAGTTCTTC. Translating it yields CASRAGGSHEQFF.

A few counts support this clonotype. The chain links TRBV6-2 or TRBV6-3 to TRBJ2-1, with D possibly being TRBD2 (5 bases). CDR3 length: 12 amino acids. In germline, CDR1 is MNHEY, CDR2 SVGEGT. V lost 5 bases, J lost 12 bases, and 14 bases lay in between. As DNA, the CDR3 is TGTGCCAGCAGTCTTACTAGGGATTCGCAGTTCTTC. Amino acids: CASSLTRDSQFF.

This clonotype was counted once. The chain recombines TRBV20-1 with TRBJ1-1; D unresolved. Deletions cut 6 bases from V and 1 base from J, with 15 bases between. The length of the CDR3 is 14 residues. In germline, CDR1 is DFQATT, CDR2 SNEGSKA (reference sequence). This CDR3 reads CSAEGSGANTEAFF. The CDR3 region has the DNA TGCAGTGCCGAGGGATCCGGAGCGAACACTGAAGCTTTCTTT.

This clonotype has just a few counts. The chain recombines TRBV20-1 with TRBJ2-1; 12 bases are shared with TRBD2. The germline V gene encodes CDR1 DFQATT and CDR2 SNEGSKA (reference sequence). The CDR3 has 13 residues. The CDR3 protein is CTGRLAGDNEQFF. CDR3 coding DNA: TGCACCGGGCGACTAGCGGGAGACAATGAGCAGTTCTTC.

The J gene is TRBJ1-3, the V gene TRBV11-2; 8 nucleotides line up with TRBD1. The CDR3 extends over 19 amino acids. V trimming: 4 bases; J trimming: 0 bases; junction bases outside the gene matches: 14. Germline V gene lookup returns CDR1 SGHAT and CDR2 FQNNGV. The CDR3 reads CASSYPDRGLLSSGNTIYF. In DNA form, the CDR3 reads TGTGCCAGCAGCTACCCCGACAGGGGCCTCCTATCCTCTGGAAACACCATATATTTT.

The sample holds a few counts of this clonotype. The rearrangement uses TRBV27 and TRBJ2-7, with D unresolved. The CDR3 length is 17 residues. V dropped 2 bases and J dropped 3 bases, with 20 bases sitting between them. Germline V gene sequence: CDR1 MNHEY, CDR2 SMNVEV (reference sequence). The DNA of the CDR3 is TGTGCCAGCAGTTTAATCGCCGGCTCCCCCTTCTACTACGAGCAGTACTTC. Encoded protein: CASSLIAGSPFYYEQYF.

The V call is TRBV20-1, the J call TRBJ1-2; D may be TRBD1 (5 bases). V lost 8 bases and J 4 bases, leaving 14 bases between the germline ends. This CDR3 comprises 12 residues. The germline gives CDR1 DFQATT, CDR2 SNEGSKA (reference sequence). CDR3 sequence: CSPDTESYGYTF. The CDR3 DNA sequence: TGCAGTCCGGACACCGAATCCTATGGCTACACCTTC.

The chain is built from TRBV20-1 and TRBJ2-2; D gene unclear. CDR1 is DFQATT, CDR2 SNEGSKA, per germline (reference sequence). This CDR3 is built from 14 residues. The V gene lost 3 bases and the J gene lost 3 bases, with 11 bases spanning the gap. CDR3 region: CSASRAMDTGELFF. The CDR3 nucleotides are TGCAGTGCTAGTCGCGCGATGGACACCGGGGAGCTGTTTTTT.

This clonotype was seen a handful of times. The chain uses TRBV7-9 and TRBJ2-1; 7 bases fit TRBD1. With 4 bases clipped from V and 4 bases from J, the junction kept 10 bases outside the gene matches. Germline CDR1 reads SEHNR; CDR2 reads FQNEAQ (reference sequence). The CDR3 length is 16 residues. The CDR3, as DNA: TGTGCCAGCAGCTCCTTACGGGACAGATCATACAATGAGCAGTTCTTC. This encodes CASSSLRDRSYNEQFF.

A few counts support this clonotype. The chain is built from TRBV6-6 and TRBJ1-5; D may be TRBD1 (6 bases). Germline V gene lookup returns CDR1 MNHNY and CDR2 SVGAGI (reference sequence). V lost 4 bases to trimming and J lost 4 bases, with 8 bases between them. The CDR3 runs 13 residues. The CDR3 nucleotides read TGTGCCAGCAGTTCACAGGGAAATCAGCCCCAGCATTTT. This gives the protein CASSSQGNQPQHF.

This clonotype was found many times. The rearrangement links TRBV20-1 to TRBJ1-1; D gene unclear. The germline V gene encodes CDR1 DFQATT and CDR2 SNEGSKA (reference sequence). CDR3 length: 13 amino acids. Trimming removed 0 bases at V and 1 base at J, with 6 bases between. For the CDR3, the DNA is TGCAGTGCTAGAGAAGTCCCGAACACTGAAGCTTTCTTT. This codes for CSAREVPNTEAFF.

This clonotype has ten or more counts. The rearrangement uses TRBV5-1 and TRBJ2-1, with 9 bases lining up with TRBD1. CDR1 SGHRS and CDR2 YFSETQ come from the germline V gene. The junction had 1 base not matched to a gene; V was cut back by 4 bases and J by 11 bases. The CDR3 totals 11 residues. CDR3 loop: CASSGTGQQFF. CDR3 coding DNA: TGCGCCAGCAGCGGGACAGGGCAGCAGTTCTTC.

This clonotype was found a few times. CDR3 in amino acids: CASSPRTSGGDTQYF. The CDR3 DNA is TGTGCCAGCTCACCACGGACTAGCGGGGGAGATACGCAGTATTTT. This chain uses TRBV18 with TRBJ2-3; 13 nucleotides line up with TRBD2. Germline V CDR1 and CDR2: KGHSH, LQKENI. V dropped 1 base and J dropped 5; count of bases not matched to a gene: 0. The CDR3 is 15 residues long.

This clonotype was recorded at least ten times. The chain is built from TRBV28 and TRBJ2-6; D unresolved. The V end was cut by 5 bases, the J end by 0 bases, with 5 bases between. This CDR3 has 14 amino acids. Per germline, CDR1 MDHEN and CDR2 SYDVKM. CDR3 region: CASSAGSGANVLTF. The CDR3 DNA reads TGTGCCAGCAGTGCAGGCTCTGGGGCCAACGTCCTGACTTTC.

There are many counts of this clonotype. The J gene is TRBJ2-7, the V gene TRBV11-2; 8 bases are shared with TRBD2. The CDR3 loop spans 14 amino acids. J lost 3 bases, V lost 4 bases, and 5 bases had no gene match. Germline lookup yields CDR1 SGHAT and CDR2 FQNNGV. The CDR3 sequence is CASSSGTRRYEQYF. CDR3 in DNA: TGTGCCAGCAGCTCCGGGACTAGACGCTACGAGCAGTACTTC.

The chain combines TRBV4-3 with TRBJ2-7; 10 bases fit TRBD2. CDR3 length: 18 residues. Looked up from germline, CDR1 is LGHNA and CDR2 is YSLEER. Germline trimming cut 1 base from V and 4 bases from J; bases unmatched to any gene: 13. This CDR3 reads CASSQGLLAGEARYEQYF. The CDR3 nucleotides are TGCGCCAGCAGCCAAGGTCTCCTAGCGGGAGAGGCTCGTTACGAGCAGTACTTC.

There are many counts of this clonotype. The V and J genes are TRBV4-2 and TRBJ2-2; 7 bases are shared with TRBD2. Germline values: CDR1 LGHNA, CDR2 YNFKEQ. CDR3 length: 16 residues. The trim removed 0 bases at V and 4 bases at J, leaving 5 bases unmatched. The CDR3 loop is CASSQDSGLGTGELFF. The CDR3 bases are TGTGCCAGCAGCCAAGATAGCGGGTTAGGCACCGGGGAGCTGTTTTTT.

This clonotype was seen a handful of times. The chain combines TRBV5-1 with TRBJ2-2; the D gene could be TRBD1 or TRBD2 (5 bases each). This CDR3 is built from 14 residues. Per the germline V gene, CDR1 is SGHRS and CDR2 is YFSETQ. Between the trimmed V and J ends, which lost 4 bases and 5 bases, there was a span of 12 bases. CDR3 protein: CASSPSWGTGELFF. Written as DNA, the CDR3 is TGCGCCAGCAGCCCCAGTTGGGGGACCGGGGAGCTGTTTTTT.